One and the same sample provided the 20 T cell receptor beta chains below, sequenced in a study of metastatic and nonmetastatic thyroid tumors. Until they underwent thyroid surgery, no patient had received any treatment. MiXCR reprocessed the PCR reads for TCRdb. Of roughly 20,000 clones listed, 36% are singletons. Sequencing was performed on tumor tissue. These receptors were taken from a female donor with papillary thyroid cancer or a benign thyroid nodule (not recorded which). Some clones in this sample may be carry-over from other donors' samples.

This clone was observed a few times. The DNA for the CDR3 is TGTGCCAGCCGTACGGGACTAGCGGGAGGCGGCACCGGGGAGCTGTTTTTT. Protein product: CASRTGLAGGGTGELFF. This rearrangement joins TRBV6-1 to TRBJ2-2; TRBD2 aligns across 15 bases. V shed 8 bases and J 4 bases; nucleotides not matched to a gene: 8. Germline CDR1 and CDR2: MNHNS and SASEGT. The CDR3 is 17 amino acids.

V usage is TRBV7-8 and J usage is TRBJ1-2; D remains unclear. This CDR3 is 17 amino acids long. Trimming took 9 bases from V and 4 from J, leaving 27 bases between them. CDR1 and CDR2 (germline): SGHVS, FQNEAQ. The CDR3 loop is CASSSLTGRVEPYGYTF. DNA of the CDR3: TGTGCCAGTAGCAGCCTCACGGGCCGGGTGGAACCCTATGGCTACACCTTC.

V gene TRBV18 combines with J gene TRBJ2-7; 9 nucleotides match TRBD1. The ends lost 3 bases at V and 7 bases at J; junction bases unmatched: 7. The CDR3 totals 14 residues. The germline CDR1 and CDR2 sequences are KGHSH and LQKENI. Here the CDR3 DNA reads TGTGCCAGCTCACCGGCGGGACAGGGTTTGGAGCAGTACTTC. It codes for CASSPAGQGLEQYF.

This clone was observed a few times. V gene TRBV2 combines with J gene TRBJ1-1, with D unresolved. With 0 bases removed from V and 4 bases from J, the gap between germline ends came to 6 bases. Germline CDR1 and CDR2: SNHLY and FYNNEI. This CDR3 is built from 13 residues. In nucleotides, the CDR3 is TGTGCCAGCAGTGAAGCCGAGGGCACTGAAGCTTTCTTT. Amino acid sequence: CASSEAEGTEAFF. Filled out from reference TRBV2 and TRBJ1-1, the complete variable domain reads EPEVTQTPSHQVTQMGQEVILRCVPISNHLYFYWYRQILGQKVEFLVSFYNNEISEKSEIFDDQFSVERPDGSNFTLKIRSTKLEDSAMYFCASSEAEGTEAFFGQGTRLTVV.

This clone was recorded a few times. The rearrangement links TRBV25-1 to TRBJ1-6; tentative D call: TRBD1 (6 bases). This CDR3 is built from 15 residues. Germline V gene sequence: CDR1 MGHDK, CDR2 SYGVNS. V was clipped by 1 base and J by 9 bases, with 13 bases between them. The CDR3 DNA sequence: TGTGCCAGCAGTGAATGGGGCAGGGGCGGTTCACCCCTCCACTTT. Translation: CASSEWGRGGSPLHF.

There are a few counts of this clone. V usage is TRBV11-2 and J usage is TRBJ2-7, with D hard to call. There are 13 residues in the CDR3. Trimming shortened V by 5 bases and J by 5 bases, and 13 bases separated the two germline ends. Germline V CDR1 and CDR2: SGHAT, FQNNGV. The CDR3 DNA follows: TGTGCCAGCAGCGACGGCAGGAGTAACGAGCAGTACTTC. It specifies CASSDGRSNEQYF.

This clone has more than one count but fewer than ten. The gene calls are TRBV18 and TRBJ1-6; 9 nucleotides line up with TRBD1. Losses at the gene ends were 4 bases for V and 7 bases for J; bases not matched to a gene: 5. CDR3 length: 15 residues. The V gene's germline CDR1 is KGHSH and CDR2 LQKENI. This CDR3 reads CASSQTGGANSPLHF. As DNA, the CDR3 is TGTGCCAGCTCACAAACAGGGGGCGCGAATTCACCCCTCCACTTT.

The gene calls are TRBV11-3 and TRBJ2-1; D remains unclear. This CDR3 is built from 13 residues. Trimming took off 0 bases at V and 8 bases at J, with 8 bases between the two ends. Germline V CDR1 and CDR2: SGHNT, YENEEA. The DNA of the CDR3 is TGTGCCAGCAGCTTAGAGGGCGCGGATGAGCAGTTCTTC. It yields the protein CASSLEGADEQFF.

V and J are TRBV6-2 or TRBV6-3 and TRBJ1-2, with no clear D. Between the trimmed V and J ends, which lost 8 bases and 2 bases, there was a span of 6 bases. Germline CDR1 reads MNHEY; CDR2 reads SVGEGT. The CDR3 runs to 11 residues. This chain's CDR3 is CASWWNYGYTF. CDR3 nucleotide sequence: TGTGCCAGCTGGTGGAACTATGGCTACACCTTC.

This clone was seen only a few times. The chain employs TRBV6-1 and TRBJ2-3; 12 positions agree with TRBD2. This CDR3 is 16 amino acids long. V gave up 4 bases and J gave up 2 bases; unmatched junction bases: 4. Germline assignment: CDR1 MNHNS and CDR2 SASEGT. CDR3 in DNA: TGTGCCAGCAGTGGACTAGCGGGGGACCCCACAGATACGCAGTATTTT. It yields the protein CASSGLAGDPTDTQYF.

This clone was detected only a few times. One end of the junction fails to match germline, which may point to a read error. The V call is TRBV28, the J call TRBJ2-6; no definite D call. There are 12 residues in the CDR3. Germline CDR1 reads MDHEN; CDR2 reads SYDVKM. The CDR3 coding sequence is TGTGCCAGCTCAGCTGTGGCCAATGTCCTGACTTTC. This sequence encodes CASSAVANVLTF.

This chain connects TRBV27 to TRBJ2-7; 9 nucleotides agree with TRBD1. Germline CDR1 reads MNHEY; CDR2 reads SMNVEV (reference sequence). This CDR3 has 14 residues. This CDR3 reads CASGRDRAIYEQYF. The CDR3 bases are TGTGCATCAGGACGGGACAGGGCCATCTACGAGCAGTACTTC.

CDR3 region: CASSFQAQGVNSPLHF. The CDR3 DNA is TGCGCCAGCAGCTTTCAGGCACAGGGGGTTAATTCACCCCTCCACTTT. The V call is TRBV5-1, the J call TRBJ1-6; 8 bases map to TRBD1. From germline, CDR1 is SGHRS and CDR2 YFSETQ. After removal of 2 bases from V and 6 bases from J, the junction contained 7 bases not matched to a gene. The CDR3 is 16 residues long.

About this clone itself: Relative to the germline gene, one junction end is altered; a read error may explain this. V is TRBV20-1 and J is TRBJ2-7; 12 positions match TRBD2. The CDR3 sequence is 14 residues long. From germline, CDR1 is DFQATT and CDR2 SNEGSKA (reference sequence). The CDR3 DNA is TGCAATGCTAGGGCTAGCGGGAGGGCTAACGAGCAGTACTTC. It codes for CNARASGRANEQYF.

This sequence joins TRBV6-1 and TRBJ1-5, with D unclear. Germline CDR1 is MNHNS and CDR2 is SASEGT. The ends were cut back, 11 bases at V and 5 bases at J, with 16 bases in the middle. The CDR3 spans 13 residues. This CDR3 reads CAFSLGADQPQHF. In nucleotides, the CDR3 is TGTGCCTTCTCCTTGGGAGCGGATCAGCCCCAGCATTTT.

This clone appeared a few times. The chain uses TRBV6-1 and TRBJ2-5; TRBD2 matches at 8 bases. The CDR3 is 17 amino acids. Germline loops: CDR1 MNHNS, CDR2 SASEGT. After removal of 6 bases from V and 1 base from J, the junction contained 13 bases not matched to a gene. CDR3 region: CASRAPVASGRQETQYF. CDR3 in DNA: TGTGCCAGCAGGGCCCCGGTGGCTAGCGGGCGCCAAGAGACCCAGTACTTC.

A remark on this clone: One end of the junction does not line up with germline, which may come from a read error. The chain recombines TRBV30 with TRBJ1-5; D call uncertain. Looked up from germline, CDR1 is GTSNPN and CDR2 is SVGIG (reference sequence). The CDR3 is 13 residues long. The CDR3 loop is CARSRVQNQPQHF. The CDR3, as DNA: TGTGCCCGGAGTAGGGTCCAAAATCAGCCCCAGCATTTT.

The chain carries TRBV7-2 and TRBJ2-7; 11 bases align to TRBD2. V was pared by 5 bases and J by 6 bases, with 6 bases of the junction left unmatched. There are 14 residues in the CDR3. Germline V lookup: CDR1 SGHTA, CDR2 FQGNSA. CDR3 nucleotide sequence: TGTGCCAGCAGCCTACGTAGCGGGAGGGCCGAGCAGTACTTC. Protein product: CASSLRSGRAEQYF.

Here the CDR3 DNA reads TGCGCCAGCAGCTTGAGGGAGGTTCACCACGAGCAGTACTTC. It yields the protein CASSLREVHHEQYF. The genes are TRBV5-1 and TRBJ2-7; the D gene is possibly TRBD2 (6 bases). Trimming left V 1 base short and J 5 bases short, with 13 bases between. CDR1 is SGHRS and CDR2 is YFSETQ in the germline V gene. The CDR3 is made up of 14 amino acids. Full variable domain (outside the CDR3, taken from reference TRBV5-1 and TRBJ2-7): KAGVTQTPRYLIKTRGQQVTLSCSPISGHRSVSWYQQTPGQGLQFLFEYFSETQRNKGNFPGRFSGRQFSNSRSEMNVSTLELGDSALYLCASSLREVHHEQYFGPGTRLTVT.

The chain employs TRBV5-1 and TRBJ1-2; D may be TRBD1 (5 bases). V was pared by 1 base and J by 3 bases, with 16 bases between. The CDR3 consists of 16 residues. Germline CDR1 reads SGHRS; CDR2 reads YFSETQ. In nucleotides, the CDR3 is TGCGCCAGCAGCTTGAGGCAGGGTGAGGGATACTATGGCTACACCTTC. It encodes CASSLRQGEGYYGYTF.